The 30 T cell receptor beta chains listed next were all sequenced from one sample in a study of identical twins. TCRdb fed the 5' RACE reads into MiXCR, producing one record per CDR3 protein. The sample lists some 790,000 distinct CDR3 sequences; about 18% were seen once. This sample was also put to use in a study of T cells expressing NK-cell markers.

Sequenced material: PBMCs. Every receptor here comes from a woman under 30 in good health.

This clonotype was detected a few times. This rearrangement joins TRBV7-2 to TRBJ2-1; 13 bases are shared with TRBD2. CDR3 length equals 16 residues. V was clipped by 7 bases and J by 6 bases; unmatched bases: 9. Per the germline V gene, CDR1 is SGHTA and CDR2 is FQGNSA. Here the CDR3 reads CASKRSGTSGINEQFF. CDR3 DNA: TGTGCCAGCAAACGGTCCGGGACTAGCGGGATCAATGAGCAGTTCTTC.

There are a few counts of this clonotype. The chain couples TRBV7-2 to TRBJ1-2, with TRBD1 matching over 7 bases. This CDR3 region has 16 residues. From germline, CDR1 is SGHTA and CDR2 FQGNSA. The J segment lost 5 bases and the V segment lost 7 bases, leaving 16 bases of the junction unmatched. The CDR3 region is CASIIRGGREVYGYTF. The CDR3 region has the DNA TGTGCCAGCATCATACGAGGGGGCAGGGAGGTGTATGGCTACACCTTC. The full variable domain, in which reference TRBV7-2 and TRBJ1-2 provide the parts outside the CDR3, is GAGVSQSPSNKVTEKGKDVELRCDPISGHTALYWYRQSLGQGLEFLIYFQGNSAPDKSGLPSDRFSAERTGGSVSTLTIQRTQQEDSAVYLCASIIRGGREVYGYTFGSGTRLTVV.

This clonotype was picked up a small number of times. The chain couples TRBV11-2 to TRBJ2-1; 7 nucleotides match TRBD2. The V segment lost 7 bases and the J segment 6 bases; nucleotides outside the gene matches: 15. The CDR3 length is 16 residues. Germline CDR1 and CDR2: SGHAT and FQNNGV. CDR3 coding DNA: TGTGCCAGCACCCAAAGAATGGCTAGCGGTAGCAATGAGCAGTTCTTC. Its protein is CASTQRMASGSNEQFF.

This rearrangement joins TRBV20-1 to TRBJ1-5, with unresolved D. The CDR3 covers 15 residues. CDR1 is DFQATT, CDR2 SNEGSKA, per germline (reference sequence). V dropped 3 bases and J dropped 0 bases, with 12 bases sitting between them. The CDR3 DNA reads as TGCAGTGCTAGCGTCCACAAGTATAGCAATCAGCCCCAGCATTTT. It is translated as CSASVHKYSNQPQHF.

The table lists this clonotype with a few counts. CDR3 in DNA: TGTGCCAGCAGCCGGGACCTGGGGCCCTACAATGAGCAGTTCTTC. Protein product: CASSRDLGPYNEQFF. The chain carries TRBV6-2 or TRBV6-3 and TRBJ2-1; D could derive from TRBD1 or TRBD2 (5 bases each). The CDR3 is 15 residues long. Germline loops: CDR1 MNHEY, CDR2 SVGEGT. Trimming took 6 bases from V and 2 from J, leaving 14 bases between them.

The J gene is TRBJ1-6, the V gene TRBV12-3 or TRBV12-4; the D gene is possibly TRBD1 (5 bases). This CDR3 comprises 16 residues. The ends were cut back, 5 bases at V and 8 bases at J, with 19 bases in the middle. CDR3: CASSGGTASLYSPLHF. The CDR3 bases are TGTGCCAGCAGTGGGGGGACGGCGAGCCTCTATTCACCCCTCCACTTT.

V is TRBV2 and J is TRBJ2-7, with D perhaps matching TRBD1 (5 bases). Germline V gives CDR1 SNHLY, CDR2 FYNNEI. Between the trimmed V and J ends, which lost 8 bases and 5 bases, there was a span of 25 bases. This CDR3 spans 16 amino acids. CDR3 DNA: TGTGCCAGCTCGAGACAGAGCGTAAACCCACCCCACGAGCAGTACTTC. The encoded protein is CASSRQSVNPPHEQYF. Complete variable domain (other parts from reference TRBV2 and TRBJ2-7): EPEVTQTPSHQVTQMGQEVILRCVPISNHLYFYWYRQILGQKVEFLVSFYNNEISEKSEIFDDQFSVERPDGSNFTLKIRSTKLEDSAMYFCASSRQSVNPPHEQYFGPGTRLTVT.

This clonotype appeared a few times. The chain uses TRBV5-1 and TRBJ1-3; D unresolved. CDR3 length equals 15 residues. V dropped 1 base and J dropped 0 bases, with 8 bases sitting between them. CDR1 is SGHRS and CDR2 is YFSETQ in the germline V gene. The chain's CDR3 is CASSLFLGSGNTIYF. The CDR3 nucleotides read TGCGCCAGCAGCTTGTTCCTAGGCTCTGGAAACACCATATATTTT.

The chain recombines TRBV7-9 with TRBJ1-6, with D possibly being TRBD1 (5 bases). Germline CDR1 and CDR2: SEHNR and FQNEAQ (reference sequence). CDR3 length: 14 amino acids. With 0 bases removed from V and 9 bases from J, the gap between germline ends came to 9 bases. The CDR3 loop is CASSLAGVGSPLHF. The CDR3 DNA reads as TGTGCCAGCAGCTTAGCAGGGGTTGGTTCACCCCTCCACTTT.

Here the CDR3 DNA reads TGTGCCAGCAGCCCCCGGGACAGATATTTTACCGGGGAGCTGTTTTTT. Amino acids: CASSPRDRYFTGELFF. The V and J genes are TRBV9 and TRBJ2-2; TRBD1 matches at 7 bases. V trimming: 4 bases; J trimming: 5 bases; junction bases outside the gene matches: 11. Germline CDR1 SGDLS, CDR2 YYNGEE. This CDR3 spans 16 amino acids. The whole variable domain, filled in from reference TRBV9 and TRBJ2-2, reads DSGVTQTPKHLITATGQRVTLRCSPRSGDLSVYWYQQSLDQGLQFLIQYYNGEERAKGNILERFSAQQFPDLHSELNLSSLELGDSALYFCASSPRDRYFTGELFFGEGSRLTVL.

This clonotype was detected only a few times. This chain joins TRBV6-2 or TRBV6-3 and TRBJ2-1; 8 bases line up with TRBD2. J gave up 9 bases and V 0 bases, and 10 bases lay outside the gene matches. There are 16 residues in the CDR3. Germline CDR1 reads MNHEY; CDR2 reads SVGEGT. CDR3 region: CASSYSLREAVREQFF. Written as DNA, the CDR3 is TGTGCCAGCAGTTACTCGTTGCGGGAGGCAGTTCGTGAGCAGTTCTTC.

The sample holds many counts of this clonotype. The V call is TRBV7-6, the J call TRBJ2-4; D is unresolved. CDR1 is SGHVS and CDR2 is FNYEAQ in the germline V gene. This CDR3 region has 16 residues. V lost 5 bases and J lost 0, with 14 bases in between. CDR3 sequence reads: CASSEVPILAKNIQYF. Written as DNA, the CDR3 is TGTGCCAGCAGCGAAGTCCCGATCCTAGCCAAAAACATTCAGTACTTC.

CDR3 bases: TGCAGTGCTAGAGATCGAGCGGGGCACGAGCAGTACTTC. Protein product: CSARDRAGHEQYF. The chain employs TRBV20-1 and TRBJ2-7; TRBD2 agrees at 7 bases. The germline CDR1 and CDR2 sequences are DFQATT and SNEGSKA (reference sequence). Trimming removed 0 bases from V and 5 bases from J; junction bases left unmatched: 4. The CDR3 is 13 amino acids.

This chain joins TRBV6-2 or TRBV6-3 and TRBJ1-1; 8 bases align to TRBD1. V lost 2 bases to trimming and J lost 0 bases; unmatched junction nucleotides: 5. Per germline, CDR1 MNHEY and CDR2 SVGEGT. There are 16 residues in the CDR3. Here the CDR3 reads CASSYTGQGMNTEAFF. The CDR3 bases are TGTGCCAGCAGTTACACCGGACAGGGTATGAACACTGAAGCTTTCTTT.

The J gene is TRBJ2-5, the V gene TRBV2; TRBD1 aligns across 7 bases. CDR1 is SNHLY and CDR2 is FYNNEI in the germline V gene. The CDR3 contains 14 residues. V dropped 6 bases and J dropped 2; count of bases not matched to a gene: 6. Here the CDR3 DNA reads TGTGCCAGCAGACGGGACAGTCAACAAGAGACCCAGTACTTC. This encodes CASRRDSQQETQYF.

This clonotype was seen a handful of times. The chain joins TRBV5-8 to TRBJ1-5; possible D gene TRBD1, 5 bases. The CDR3 has 13 amino acids. The V gene lost 3 bases and the J gene lost 5 bases, with 9 bases spanning the gap. The V gene's germline CDR1 is SGHTS and CDR2 YDEGEE. CDR3 DNA: TGTGCCAGCAGCTGGACAAGGGATCAGCCCCAGCATTTT. Encoded protein: CASSWTRDQPQHF.

The gene calls are TRBV20-1 and TRBJ2-7, with D tentatively TRBD1 or TRBD2 (6 bases each). Germline lookup yields CDR1 DFQATT and CDR2 SNEGSKA (reference sequence). Trimming took off 2 bases at V and 1 base at J, with 15 bases between the two ends. The CDR3 length is 15 residues. For the CDR3, the DNA is TGCAGTGCTAGACGGGAGACAGGTACATCCTACGAGCAGTACTTC. Translation: CSARRETGTSYEQYF.

V is TRBV11-2 and J is TRBJ2-3; a weak D match, TRBD2 (6 bases). Germline V CDR1 and CDR2: SGHAT, FQNNGV. V was clipped by 5 bases and J by 6 bases, with 18 bases between them. The CDR3 consists of 15 residues. The CDR3, as DNA: TGTGCCAGCAGCCTCGCAGGGAGGAGGCCCGATACGCAGTATTTT. This encodes CASSLAGRRPDTQYF.

This clonotype was counted a few times. The rearrangement joins TRBV7-2 to TRBJ2-7; 7 nucleotides line up with TRBD2. CDR3 length: 14 residues. Trimming removed 2 bases from V and 7 bases from J; junction bases left unmatched: 8. Germline loops: CDR1 SGHTA, CDR2 FQGNSA. DNA of the CDR3: TGTGCCAGCAGCTTACTAGCGGACGCCTTGGAGCAGTACTTC. Translating gives CASSLLADALEQYF. Based on the CDR3 plus reference TRBV7-2 and TRBJ2-7, the full variable domain is GAGVSQSPSNKVTEKGKDVELRCDPISGHTALYWYRQSLGQGLEFLIYFQGNSAPDKSGLPSDRFSAERTGGSVSTLTIQRTQQEDSAVYLCASSLLADALEQYFGPGTRLTVT.

The J gene is TRBJ2-1, the V gene TRBV12-3 or TRBV12-4; perhaps TRBD1 as D (6 bases). The CDR3 contains 15 residues. Trimming cost V 5 bases and J 7 bases, with 18 bases left between them. The CDR3 reads CASSTGQSVRNEQFF. Here the CDR3 DNA reads TGTGCCAGCAGTACAGGACAGTCAGTTAGAAATGAGCAGTTCTTC.

This clonotype was detected a few times. The genes are TRBV12-3 or TRBV12-4 and TRBJ2-4; D uncertain. The ends were cut back, 2 bases at V and 0 bases at J, with 5 bases in the middle. The length of the CDR3 is 14 residues. Written as DNA, the CDR3 is TGTGCCAGCAGTTTAACCATAGCCAAAAACATTCAGTACTTC. It encodes CASSLTIAKNIQYF.

This chain joins TRBV20-1 and TRBJ2-6, with a weak D call TRBD2 (5 bases). Trimming shortened V by 3 bases and J by 3 bases, and 18 bases separated the two germline ends. The length of the CDR3 is 17 residues. Germline assignment: CDR1 DFQATT and CDR2 SNEGSKA (reference sequence). The CDR3 nucleotides are TGCAGTGCTAGCGTAGGCGGTGCGGCGGGTGGGGCCAACGTCCTGACTTTC. As protein: CSASVGGAAGGANVLTF.

This rearrangement joins TRBV6-1 to TRBJ2-2, with a possible D match to TRBD1 (6 bases). This CDR3 spans 14 amino acids. The V gene's germline CDR1 is MNHNS and CDR2 SASEGT. The ends were cut back, 7 bases at V and 5 bases at J, with 14 bases in the middle. The CDR3 DNA reads as TGTGCCAGCAAACAGGGACAAGATACCGGGGAGCTGTTTTTT. Protein: CASKQGQDTGELFF.

This clonotype turned up a few times. V usage is TRBV5-1 and J usage is TRBJ2-1; 7 nucleotides line up with TRBD2. Germline CDR1 and CDR2: SGHRS and YFSETQ. J gave up 1 base and V 1 base, and 8 bases lay outside the gene matches. This CDR3 is 17 amino acids long. The CDR3: CASSLFSGGWSYNEQFF. CDR3 bases: TGCGCCAGCAGCTTGTTCTCGGGGGGTTGGTCCTACAATGAGCAGTTCTTC.

V and J are TRBV6-2 or TRBV6-3 and TRBJ2-1; D may correspond to TRBD1 or TRBD2 (5 bases each). The CDR3 extends over 18 amino acids. Between the trimmed V and J ends, which lost 4 bases and 6 bases, there was a span of 25 bases. Germline CDR1 reads MNHEY; CDR2 reads SVGEGT. CDR3 in DNA: TGTGCCAGCAGTTCCACCCCCGGGACGTCCTTCCGAGGCAATGAGCAGTTCTTC. It codes for CASSSTPGTSFRGNEQFF.

The sample holds a few counts of this clonotype. The chain has TRBV6-2 or TRBV6-3 and TRBJ2-1; 8 bases align to TRBD2. The CDR3 runs 17 residues. Losses at the gene ends were 7 bases for V and 1 base for J; bases not matched to a gene: 12. The germline V gene encodes CDR1 MNHEY and CDR2 SVGEGT. The CDR3 spells CASKSWSGRGSYNEQFF. Written as DNA, the CDR3 is TGTGCCAGCAAATCATGGAGCGGGAGAGGATCCTACAATGAGCAGTTCTTC.

The CDR3 DNA is TGTGCCAGCAGGAGACAGCCACCCCAAGAGACCCAGTACTTC. It codes for CASRRQPPQETQYF. The chain uses TRBV5-5 and TRBJ2-5, with D maybe TRBD1 (5 bases). Germline loops: CDR1 SGHKS, CDR2 YYEKEE (reference sequence). CDR3 length: 14 amino acids. Trimming pared 5 bases from V and 1 base from J, leaving 12 bases between. Full variable domain (missing parts from reference TRBV5-5 and TRBJ2-5): DAGVTQSPTHLIKTRGQQVTLRCSPISGHKSVSWYQQVLGQGPQFIFQYYEKEERGRGNFPDRFSARQFPNYSSELNVNALLLGDSALYLCASRRQPPQETQYFGPGTRLLVL.

The chain employs TRBV6-1 and TRBJ1-1; D is undetermined. Germline assignment: CDR1 MNHNS and CDR2 SASEGT. This CDR3 contains 13 residues. The V and J ends lost 2 bases and 4 bases respectively, with 8 bases between them. This chain's CDR3 is CASSEHISTEAFF. The CDR3 DNA follows: TGTGCCAGCAGTGAACACATTAGCACTGAAGCTTTCTTT.

The table lists this clonotype with a few counts. The chain couples TRBV7-9 to TRBJ1-1; no clear D gene. This CDR3 has 17 residues. The V end lost 4 bases, the J end lost 3 bases, and 21 bases lay between the germline ends. Per the germline V gene, CDR1 is SEHNR and CDR2 is FQNEAQ (reference sequence). CDR3 region: CASSSPLALLVDTEAFF. The DNA of the CDR3 is TGTGCCAGCAGCTCCCCTCTAGCTCTTCTAGTGGACACTGAAGCTTTCTTT.

This clonotype was detected only a few times. The chain joins TRBV20-1 to TRBJ2-7; unclear D gene. The CDR3 consists of 13 residues. Germline V gene data show CDR1 as DFQATT and CDR2 as SNEGSKA (reference sequence). Deletions cut 6 bases from V and 6 bases from J, with 18 bases between. The CDR3, as DNA: TGCAGTGCCTCGTCCGGCAGTGCAGCCGAGCAGTACTTC. Amino acids: CSASSGSAAEQYF.